The sequence of this TCR beta chain was determined in a study of shared T cell receptors in the human thymus. The assay was immunoSEQ multiplex PCR, and TCRdb's table has in-frame clones only and misses some. The sample includes roughly 500,000 clones, around 78% of them seen just once. The germline CDR1 and CDR2 sequences are LGHNA and YSLEER. V lost 1 base to trimming and J lost 4 bases, with 13 bases between them. There are 15 residues in the CDR3. This clone has just a few counts. The same specimen was also included in a second study, on human thymus T cells. That work adds: It was from resections taken during corrective heart surgery that the thymus tissue came. Among thymic and blood repertoires, usage of V and J genes appeared biased. A high degree of thymic repertoire overlap among unrelated individuals was reported in related research.

Sequenced material: thymocytes. This sequence joins TRBV4-3 and TRBJ1-2, with D perhaps TRBD1 (5 bases). This TCR derives from a boy younger than two with a congenital heart defect. This chain's CDR3 is CASSQAEGHGYGYTF. CDR3 coding DNA: TGCGCCAGCAGCCAAGCGGAGGGGCACGGCTATGGCTACACCTTC.